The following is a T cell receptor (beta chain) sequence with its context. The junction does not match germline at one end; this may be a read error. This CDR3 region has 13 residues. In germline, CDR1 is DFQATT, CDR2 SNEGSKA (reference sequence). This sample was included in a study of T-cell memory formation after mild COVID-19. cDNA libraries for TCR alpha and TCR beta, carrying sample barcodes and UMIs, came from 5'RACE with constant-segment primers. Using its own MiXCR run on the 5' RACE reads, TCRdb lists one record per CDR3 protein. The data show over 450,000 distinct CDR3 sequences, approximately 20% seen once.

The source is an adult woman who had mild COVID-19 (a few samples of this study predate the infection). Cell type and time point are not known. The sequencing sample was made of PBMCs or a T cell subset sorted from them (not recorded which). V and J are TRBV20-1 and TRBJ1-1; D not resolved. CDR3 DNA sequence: TGCAGTGCTAGGTCCAGGCTGAACACTGAATCTTTCTTT. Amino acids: CSARSRLNTESFF.